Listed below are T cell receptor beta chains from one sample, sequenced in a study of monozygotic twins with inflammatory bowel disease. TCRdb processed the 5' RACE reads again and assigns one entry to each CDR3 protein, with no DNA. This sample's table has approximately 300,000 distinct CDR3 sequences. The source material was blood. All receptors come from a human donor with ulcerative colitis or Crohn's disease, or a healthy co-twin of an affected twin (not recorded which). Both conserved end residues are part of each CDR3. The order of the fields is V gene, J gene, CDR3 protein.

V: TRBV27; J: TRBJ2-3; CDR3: CASSLIAGGDTQYF
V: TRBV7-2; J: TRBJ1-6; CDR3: CASRLHNSPLHF
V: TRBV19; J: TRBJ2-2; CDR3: CASSMKGTGGELFF
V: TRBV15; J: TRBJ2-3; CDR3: CATSKDTSLGYTQYF
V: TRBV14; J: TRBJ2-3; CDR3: CASSQGYSSTDTQYF
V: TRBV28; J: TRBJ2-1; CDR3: CASSLTAFGSYNEQFF
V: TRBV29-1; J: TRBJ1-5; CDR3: CSVGWRDRAQGSNQPQHF
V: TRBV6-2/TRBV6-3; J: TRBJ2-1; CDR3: CASSYVLTRDEQFF
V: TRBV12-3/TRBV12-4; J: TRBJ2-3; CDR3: CASSSLTSGSTDTQYF
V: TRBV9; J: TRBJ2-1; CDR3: CAGSPGTSGSFNEQFF
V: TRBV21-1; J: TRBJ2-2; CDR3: CASSKGTTGGRHGELFF
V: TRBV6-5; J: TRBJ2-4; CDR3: CASSRSRVHIQYF
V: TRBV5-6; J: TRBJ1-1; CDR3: CASIEFAGTEAFF
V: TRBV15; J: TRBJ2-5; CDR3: CATSRAGREETQYF
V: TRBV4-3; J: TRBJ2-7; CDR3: CASSLWEGQGARVYEQYF
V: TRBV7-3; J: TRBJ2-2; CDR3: CASTMGRAGTGELFF
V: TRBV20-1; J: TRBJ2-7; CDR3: CSARGRQEREYEQYF
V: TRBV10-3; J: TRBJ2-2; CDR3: CAIKSGYGELFF
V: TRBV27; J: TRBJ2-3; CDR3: CASRPGTIQGDTQYF
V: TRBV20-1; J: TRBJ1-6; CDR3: CSARGSDTLTLHF
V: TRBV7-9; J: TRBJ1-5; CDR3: CASSSDSRNQPQHF
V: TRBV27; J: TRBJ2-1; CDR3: CASSLRGVNEQFF
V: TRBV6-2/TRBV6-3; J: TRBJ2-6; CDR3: CASSQGTASSGLLTF
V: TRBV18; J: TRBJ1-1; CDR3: CASSREVTEAFF
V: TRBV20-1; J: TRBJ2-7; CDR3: CSALLAGGSGEQYF
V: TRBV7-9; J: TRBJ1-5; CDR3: CASSLALNRRKGPQHF
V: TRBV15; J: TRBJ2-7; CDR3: CATSRDLGSLYEQYF
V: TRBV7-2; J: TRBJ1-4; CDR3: CASSSGGGGYAEKLFF
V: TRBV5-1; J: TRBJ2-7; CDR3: CASSLGGLGQIYEQYF